Listed here is a single T cell receptor (beta chain). This sample is part of a study of T cell changes during pregnancy in multiple sclerosis. V gave up 7 bases and J gave up 0 bases, with 10 bases separating them. The germline V gene encodes CDR1 SNHLY and CDR2 FYNNEI. This CDR3 contains 13 residues. Profiling relied on immunoSEQ multiplex PCR, and the TCRdb table lists in-frame clones only, not all of them. The data show around 92,000 clones, approximately 94% seen once. The rearrangement joins TRBV2 to TRBJ2-7, with D perhaps matching TRBD2 (5 bases). The TCR comes from a female donor with multiple sclerosis, enrolled in a pregnancy study. The sample consisted of peripheral blood, taken in the third trimester of pregnancy. CDR3 region: CASKEDTSYEQYF. In DNA, the CDR3 is TGTGCCAGCAAGGAGGATACCTCCTACGAGCAGTACTTC.